Many counts were recorded for the clone carrying this T cell receptor (beta chain). This specimen belongs to a study of T cells in Graves' hyperthyroidism and ophthalmopathy. Study details: Any treatment followed the collection of peripheral blood at initial diagnosis.

Template material for amplifying TCR beta CDR3 regions consisted of RNA transcripts. HTBI primers were employed in a first-round RT-PCR of the TCR CDR3. TCRdb independently ran MiXCR on the multiplex PCR reads; one entry per CDR3 protein. The sample consists of approximately 600,000 distinct CDR3 sequences, around 13% of them appearing once. Lactation, pregnancy, other autoimmune disease or uncontrolled infection excluded patients. Each diagnosis drew on symptoms, thyroxine, TRAb, thyroid ultrasound and orbital computed tomography findings. Extraction of PBMCs used more than 8.5 ml of fresh peripheral blood. The V gene end was trimmed by 6 bases and the J gene end by 4 bases; junction bases not matched to a gene: 9. CDR3 length: 15 residues. Germline V gives CDR1 SNHLY, CDR2 FYNNEI.

Sequencing was performed on blood. The source is a woman between 25 and 40 years old with Graves' hyperthyroidism that later progressed to Graves' ophthalmopathy. The rearrangement links TRBV2 to TRBJ2-7; 10 nucleotides match TRBD2. The CDR3 region is CASRPLAGVGYEQYF. CDR3 nucleotide sequence: TGTGCCAGCAGGCCTCTAGCGGGAGTCGGGTACGAGCAGTACTTC.